This TCR beta chain appears in the sequencing data of a study of vaccination effects on CD4 cells after COVID-19. Whole-study context: A couple of convalescent patients gave samples 16 days and one week before vaccination. Points from the study as a whole: Marked clonal contraction was seen in infection- and vaccine-induced clones late after vaccination. Researchers reported few convalescent patients and no early post-infection timepoints in the study.

TCRdb's table, derived via immunoSEQ multiplex PCR, lists solely in-frame clones and lacks some. This table holds around 28,000 clones, about three quarters found once. Sequencing followed a ViraFEST assay step that expanded antigen-specific CD4+ T cells with viral peptide pools. Following culture for nine to ten days, CD4+ T cells were isolated. By PCR, the person was confirmed to have had SARS-CoV-2 infection between March and December 2020. In culture with 10 IU/ml IL-2 and roughly 10 ug/ml peptides, PBMC were grown at a few million per well. As to this clone: Its antigen remains unidentified.

The receptor's source is a human donor who had a prior SARS-CoV-2 infection. Sample: CD4+ T cells from PBMCs cultured with SARS-CoV-2 spike peptides, taken before COVID-19 vaccination.

CDR3: CASSLVTGFARSSYEQYF. For the CDR3, the DNA is TGTGCCAGCAGCTTAGTTACAGGCTTTGCGAGGTCCTCCTACGAGCAGTACTTC. The rearrangement links TRBV7-9 to TRBJ2-7; a possible D gene is TRBD1 (5 bases). The germline V and J ends were trimmed by 1 base and 0 bases, with 19 bases remaining between them. Per the germline V gene, CDR1 is SEHNR and CDR2 is FQNEAQ (reference sequence). The CDR3 runs 18 residues.